A selection of T cell receptor beta chains follows, all from one sample in a study of shared clonotypes between healthy human individuals. Sequencing used immunoSEQ multiplex PCR; TCRdb keeps in-frame clones, though not all of them. The sample includes around 2.1 million clones, 85% to 95% of them seen just once. The sequenced sample was naive CD8+ T cells from PBMCs. The source of these receptors is a man aged 18-30 years in good health. Some clones in this sample may be carry-over from other donors' samples. Both conserved end residues are part of each CDR3. A D gene is named only where the DNA matches it firmly. Not all rows give a size; the values are once, few, many and, for expanded clones, a class.

J: TRBJ2-3; size: .; V: TRBV9; D: .; CDR3: CASSVFGGTDTQYF; DNA: TGTGCCAGCAGCGTATTTGGGGGGACAGATACGCAGTATTTT
J: TRBJ2-5; size: .; V: TRBV6-1; D: .; CDR3: CASSAIAPLGETQYF; DNA: TGTGCCAGCAGTGCGATAGCGCCCCTCGGGGAGACCCAGTACTTC
J: TRBJ1-5; size: .; V: TRBV19; D: .; CDR3: CAAWTGNNQPQHF; DNA: TGTGCCGCCTGGACTGGCAACAATCAGCCCCAGCATTTT
J: TRBJ1-2; size: .; V: TRBV7-9; D: .; CDR3: CASSLVGGPYGYTF; DNA: TGTGCCAGCAGCTTAGTGGGGGGCCCTTATGGCTACACCTTC
J: TRBJ2-7; size: .; V: TRBV15; D: TRBD1; CDR3: CATSRRTGDEQYF; DNA: TGTGCCACCAGCAGGCGGACAGGGGACGAGCAGTACTTC
J: TRBJ1-5; size: .; V: TRBV27; D: TRBD1; CDR3: CASSPTGAVQPQHF; DNA: TGTGCCAGCAGCCCGACAGGGGCGGTGCAGCCCCAGCATTTT
J: TRBJ1-1; size: .; V: TRBV9; D: .; CDR3: CASSVFYGNTEAFF; DNA: TGTGCCAGCAGCGTTTTCTACGGGAACACTGAAGCTTTCTTT
J: TRBJ2-7; size: .; V: TRBV7-9; D: .; CDR3: CASWGRGAYEQYF; DNA: TGTGCCAGCTGGGGGAGAGGTGCCTACGAGCAGTACTTC
J: TRBJ1-1; size: once; V: TRBV28; D: .; CDR3: CASSLTSTGATEAFF; DNA: TGTGCCAGCAGTTTAACGTCGACAGGTGCGACTGAAGCTTTCTTT
J: TRBJ2-1; size: .; V: TRBV19; D: TRBD2; CDR3: CASSIGVAGRRSYNEQFF; DNA: TGTGCCAGTAGTATAGGGGTAGCGGGACGTCGCTCCTACAATGAGCAGTTCTTC
J: TRBJ1-1; size: .; V: TRBV30; D: .; CDR3: CAVRGAPAFF; DNA: TGTGCGGTCAGGGGCGCGCCGGCTTTCTTT
J: TRBJ1-6; size: .; V: TRBV28; D: .; CDR3: CASRASYNSPLHF; DNA: TGTGCCAGCAGGGCCTCCTATAATTCACCCCTCCACTTT
J: TRBJ1-3; size: .; V: TRBV5-1; D: .; CDR3: CASSLAVGKENTIYF; DNA: TGCGCCAGCAGCTTGGCCGTAGGGAAGGAAAACACCATATATTTT
J: TRBJ2-1; size: .; V: TRBV29-1; D: .; CDR3: CSVLATPYNEQFF; DNA: TGCAGCGTCCTAGCGACCCCCTACAATGAGCAGTTCTTC
J: TRBJ2-7; size: .; V: TRBV10-3; D: TRBD1; CDR3: CAISESKGQDHLYEQYF; DNA: TGTGCCATCAGTGAGTCGAAGGGACAGGACCATCTCTACGAGCAGTACTTC
J: TRBJ2-2; size: .; V: TRBV27; D: .; CDR3: CARIPLREILGPLNTGELFF; DNA: TGTGCCAGAATACCACTGAGGGAGATTCTAGGGCCCCTGAACACCGGGGAGCTGTTTTTT
J: TRBJ2-3; size: .; V: TRBV27; D: .; CDR3: CASSLLGAPDTQYF; DNA: TGTGCCAGCAGTTTATTAGGGGCCCCAGATACGCAGTATTTT
J: TRBJ2-3; size: .; V: TRBV5-1; D: TRBD2; CDR3: CAITASGSGADTQYF; DNA: TGCGCCATCACGGCTAGCGGGAGTGGCGCAGATACGCAGTATTTT
J: TRBJ2-2; size: .; V: TRBV6-1; D: .; CDR3: CASPDRYTGELFF; DNA: TGTGCCAGCCCAGACAGATACACCGGGGAGCTGTTTTTT
J: TRBJ1-1; size: once; V: TRBV11-1; D: TRBD1; CDR3: CASRGQGRIDTEAFF; DNA: TGTGCCAGCCGGGGACAGGGACGCATAGACACTGAAGCTTTCTTT
J: TRBJ2-1; size: once; V: TRBV19; D: .; CDR3: CASSPQTRGLDNEQFF; DNA: TGTGCCAGTAGTCCACAGACTAGGGGCCTTGACAATGAGCAGTTCTTC
J: TRBJ1-1; size: .; V: TRBV11-2; D: TRBD1; CDR3: CASSGRQGANTEAFF; DNA: TGTGCCAGCAGCGGTCGACAGGGGGCAAACACTGAAGCTTTCTTT
J: TRBJ1-2; size: once; V: TRBV13; D: .; CDR3: CASSLGQGVNYGYTF; DNA: TGTGCCAGCAGCTTAGGCCAGGGAGTAAACTATGGCTACACCTTC
J: TRBJ2-7; size: .; V: TRBV2; D: TRBD1; CDR3: CASGTGRTYEQYF; DNA: TGTGCCAGCGGGACAGGGCGCACCTACGAGCAGTACTTC
J: TRBJ1-4; size: .; V: TRBV11-2; D: TRBD1; CDR3: CASSLGPGTGDEKLFF; DNA: TGTGCCAGCAGCTTGGGACCCGGGACAGGGGATGAAAAACTGTTTTTT
J: TRBJ2-1; size: .; V: TRBV7-8; D: .; CDR3: CASIQWDINEQFF; DNA: TGTGCCAGCATCCAATGGGACATCAATGAGCAGTTCTTC
J: TRBJ2-2; size: few; V: TRBV29-1; D: .; CDR3: CSVRGGGELFF; DNA: TGCAGCGTTAGGGGAGGCGGGGAGCTGTTTTTT
J: TRBJ2-5; size: .; V: TRBV9; D: TRBD2; CDR3: CASSVGLAASGETQYF; DNA: TGTGCCAGCAGCGTCGGACTAGCAGCAAGCGGAGAGACCCAGTACTTC
J: TRBJ2-1; size: .; V: TRBV6-4; D: .; CDR3: CASSDNNEQFF; DNA: TGTGCCAGCAGTGACAACAATGAGCAGTTCTTC
J: TRBJ1-1; size: few; V: TRBV9; D: .; CDR3: CASSVGVGTEAFF; DNA: TGTGCCAGCAGCGTAGGGGTTGGCACTGAAGCTTTCTTT
J: TRBJ2-7; size: once; V: TRBV9; D: TRBD2; CDR3: CASSGRTSGRREQYF; DNA: TGTGCCAGCAGCGGACGGACTAGCGGGAGACGCGAGCAGTACTTC
J: TRBJ2-7; size: .; V: TRBV4-3; D: TRBD2; CDR3: CASSQGSGRLYEQYF; DNA: TGCGCCAGCAGCCAAGGTAGCGGGAGACTCTACGAGCAGTACTTC
J: TRBJ2-6; size: .; V: TRBV13; D: .; CDR3: CASSLRYQSSGANVLTF; DNA: TGTGCCAGCAGCTTACGCTATCAAAGCTCTGGGGCCAACGTCCTGACTTTC
J: TRBJ1-1; size: .; V: TRBV27; D: .; CDR3: CASSLAWSGDTEAFF; DNA: TGTGCCAGCAGTTTAGCCTGGTCGGGGGACACTGAAGCTTTCTTT
J: TRBJ2-3; size: .; V: TRBV28; D: TRBD2; CDR3: CASSWTSGKTFFTDTQYF; DNA: TGTGCCAGCAGCTGGACTAGCGGGAAGACCTTCTTCACAGATACGCAGTATTTT
J: TRBJ2-7; size: .; V: TRBV4-3; D: TRBD2; CDR3: CASSQLAGGYEQYF; DNA: TGCGCCAGCAGCCAACTAGCGGGAGGATACGAGCAGTACTTC
J: TRBJ1-1; size: once; V: TRBV14; D: .; CDR3: CASSPGRFGTEAFF; DNA: TGTGCCAGCAGTCCCGGACGGTTCGGCACTGAAGCTTTCTTT
J: TRBJ2-1; size: .; V: TRBV19; D: .; CDR3: CASSEFNEQFF; DNA: TGTGCCAGTAGTGAATTCAATGAGCAGTTCTTC
J: TRBJ1-5; size: once; V: TRBV5-6; D: .; CDR3: CASSLYLSGHQPQHF; DNA: TGTGCCAGCAGCTTGTATTTAAGCGGCCATCAGCCCCAGCATTTT
J: TRBJ2-7; size: .; V: TRBV2; D: .; CDR3: CASSEKAYEQYF; DNA: TGTGCCAGCAGTGAGAAGGCCTACGAGCAGTACTTC
J: TRBJ1-2; size: once; V: TRBV29-1; D: .; CDR3: CSAIIRERDYGYTF; DNA: TGCAGCGCTATCATTAGGGAGAGGGACTATGGCTACACCTTC
J: TRBJ1-2; size: .; V: TRBV5-1; D: .; CDR3: CASAPRGTYGYTF; DNA: TGCGCCAGCGCGCCCCGGGGGACCTATGGCTACACCTTC
J: TRBJ2-2; size: .; V: TRBV28; D: .; CDR3: CASSFFGGGNTGELFF; DNA: TGTGCCAGCAGTTTTTTCGGAGGGGGAAACACCGGGGAGCTGTTTTTT
J: TRBJ2-1; size: .; V: TRBV2; D: TRBD1; CDR3: CASQGVNEQFF; DNA: TGTGCCAGTCAGGGGGTTAATGAGCAGTTCTTC
J: TRBJ1-4; size: .; V: TRBV7-9; D: .; CDR3: CASTGPGNLPGEKLFF; DNA: TGTGCCAGCACCGGGCCAGGGAATCTCCCGGGGGAAAAACTGTTTTTT
J: TRBJ1-2; size: .; V: TRBV19; D: TRBD1; CDR3: CASSWVGTDYGYTF; DNA: TGTGCCAGTAGCTGGGTCGGGACAGACTATGGCTACACCTTC
J: TRBJ2-4; size: .; V: TRBV6-6; D: .; CDR3: CASSEGYLAKNIQYF; DNA: TGTGCCAGCAGTGAGGGTTACCTAGCCAAAAACATTCAGTACTTC
J: TRBJ2-7; size: .; V: TRBV9; D: TRBD2; CDR3: CASSSAGLAGGPVGEQYF; DNA: TGTGCCAGCAGCTCCGCCGGGCTAGCGGGAGGCCCCGTGGGCGAGCAGTACTTC
J: TRBJ2-1; size: .; V: TRBV7-9; D: .; CDR3: CASSFSSNNEQFF; DNA: TGTGCCAGCAGCTTTTCGAGTAACAATGAGCAGTTCTTC
J: TRBJ2-7; size: .; V: TRBV27; D: .; CDR3: CASSPLRGEQYF; DNA: TGTGCCAGCAGTCCCTTGCGAGGGGAGCAGTACTTC
J: TRBJ2-3; size: .; V: TRBV7-3; D: .; CDR3: CASSLTGAGTDTQYF; DNA: TGTGCCAGCAGCTTAACTGGTGCGGGCACAGATACGCAGTATTTT
J: TRBJ2-2; size: few; V: TRBV5-1; D: .; CDR3: CASSLLTDGELFF; DNA: TGCGCCAGCAGCCTCCTGACAGACGGGGAGCTGTTTTTT
J: TRBJ2-4; size: .; V: TRBV5-1; D: .; CDR3: CASSPRTNFDIQYF; DNA: TGCGCCAGCAGCCCACGGACCAATTTCGACATTCAGTACTTC
J: TRBJ2-7; size: once; V: TRBV11-2; D: .; CDR3: CASSLGAAYEQYF; DNA: TGTGCCAGCAGCTTAGGGGCCGCCTACGAGCAGTACTTC
J: TRBJ1-1; size: .; V: TRBV25-1; D: .; CDR3: CASSDRGVSEAFF; DNA: TGTGCCAGCAGTGATCGAGGGGTCAGCGAAGCTTTCTTT